This entry lists 13 T cell receptor beta chains sequenced from one sample in a study of T cells in Graves' hyperthyroidism and ophthalmopathy. From RNA transcripts, TCR beta CDR3 regions were amplified. The primer set for the first-round RT-PCR of the TCR CDR3 was HTBI. TCRdb ran MiXCR on the multiplex PCR reads and lists one entry per CDR3 protein. The sample holds approximately 610,000 distinct CDR3 sequences, over 15% seen once. The sample taken for sequencing was blood. These receptor sequences come from a woman aged 18-29 years with Graves' hyperthyroidism.

The chain links TRBV6-1 to TRBJ2-1, with 8 bases fitting TRBD2. The germline CDR1 and CDR2 sequences are MNHNS and SASEGT. The CDR3 totals 17 residues. J was trimmed by 3 bases and V by 0 bases; bases with no gene match: 7. The CDR3: CASSEALVAGYYNEQFF. The CDR3 nucleotides are TGTGCCAGCAGTGAAGCGTTGGTAGCGGGGTACTACAATGAGCAGTTCTTC.

Many counts were recorded for this clonotype. The V call is TRBV6-1, the J call TRBJ2-1; TRBD1 aligns across 8 bases. Germline loops: CDR1 MNHNS, CDR2 SASEGT. The CDR3 totals 15 residues. V was pared by 7 bases and J by 5 bases, with 10 bases of the junction left unmatched. The CDR3 DNA follows: TGTGCCAGCAAACGCGGACAGGGCCAAAACAATGAGCAGTTCTTC. Residues: CASKRGQGQNNEQFF.

This clonotype has just a few counts. The rearrangement uses TRBV10-1 and TRBJ2-1; either TRBD1 or TRBD2 may supply D (6 bases each). Looked up from germline, CDR1 is WNHNN and CDR2 is SYGVQD (reference sequence). V lost 10 bases, J lost 5 bases, and 21 bases lay in between. The CDR3 extends over 15 amino acids. CDR3 sequence reads: CATAGGHGRHNEQFF. DNA for the CDR3: TGCGCCACCGCCGGGGGACACGGGCGCCACAATGAGCAGTTCTTC.

Notes on this clonotype: A read error may explain this, as a much larger clone is one base away. J is TRBJ2-7 and V is TRBV18; 9 nucleotides match TRBD1. The end of the DNA fits TRBJ2-1 better, so the J call may be wrong. This CDR3 region has 13 residues. Germline values: CDR1 KGHSH, CDR2 LQKENI. CDR3 sequence reads: CASSGQGSYEQFF. In nucleotides, the CDR3 is TGTGCCAGCTCCGGACAGGGGTCCTACGAGCAGTTCTTC.

The rearrangement joins TRBV12-3 or TRBV12-4 to TRBJ2-3; the match to TRBD2 covers 10 bases. The V gene end was trimmed by 5 bases and the J gene end by 2 bases; junction bases not matched to a gene: 22. This CDR3 is built from 21 residues. The CDR3 nucleotides are TGTGCCAGCAGTCCCAAACAGGGGGGGGGACTAGCGCGGGGGGACACAGATACGCAGTATTTT. Translation: CASSPKQGGGLARGDTDTQYF.

The genes are TRBV7-2 and TRBJ1-6, with D unclear. Trimming took 5 bases from V and 8 from J, leaving 7 bases between them. The CDR3 contains 12 residues. Per germline, CDR1 SGHTA and CDR2 FQGNSA. The CDR3 region has the DNA TGTGCCAGCAGCCCTTACGATTCACCCCTCCACTTT. This codes for CASSPYDSPLHF.

This clonotype occurred a few times. This chain joins TRBV20-1 and TRBJ2-1; 13 nucleotides align to TRBD2. Per the germline V gene, CDR1 is DFQATT and CDR2 is SNEGSKA (reference sequence). The CDR3 extends over 18 amino acids. V dropped 6 bases and J dropped 0; count of bases not matched to a gene: 11. The CDR3: CSALWGTSGASSYNEQFF. CDR3 bases: TGCAGTGCCCTATGGGGGACTAGCGGGGCGAGCTCCTACAATGAGCAGTTCTTC.

This clonotype was counted at least ten times. The V call is TRBV7-9, the J call TRBJ2-3; D ambiguous. The germline gives CDR1 SEHNR, CDR2 FQNEAQ (reference sequence). The CDR3 has 16 residues. Trimming took off 5 bases at V and 3 bases at J, with 18 bases between the two ends. For the CDR3, the DNA is TGTGCCAGCAGCCCACCTATCCCAAGGTGGACAGATACGCAGTATTTT. Its translation is CASSPPIPRWTDTQYF.

The rearrangement joins TRBV6-1 to TRBJ1-5, with D maybe TRBD1 (6 bases). Germline values: CDR1 MNHNS, CDR2 SASEGT. Trimming removed 6 bases from V and 4 bases from J, with 19 bases in between. The CDR3 length is 16 residues. DNA for the CDR3: TGTGCCAGCAGATCCATTGACAGGAAACTAAATCAGCCCCAGCATTTT. Translation: CASRSIDRKLNQPQHF.

This clonotype was recorded many times. The V and J genes are TRBV28 and TRBJ2-1, with 10 bases matching TRBD2. The V gene's germline CDR1 is MDHEN and CDR2 SYDVKM. The CDR3 is made up of 14 amino acids. V trimming: 2 bases; J trimming: 10 bases; junction bases outside the gene matches: 5. In DNA, the CDR3 is TGTGCCAGCAGTTTACCCCCGGGACTAGCGGAGCAGTTCTTC. As protein: CASSLPPGLAEQFF.

The chain recombines TRBV5-1 with TRBJ2-7, with 8 positions matching TRBD1. The germline V gene has CDR1 SGHRS and CDR2 YFSETQ. V dropped 4 bases and J dropped 0; count of bases not matched to a gene: 12. This CDR3 contains 17 residues. The CDR3 spells CASSPGGGIRSSYEQYF. The CDR3 coding sequence is TGCGCCAGCAGCCCAGGGGGCGGTATTAGAAGCTCCTACGAGCAGTACTTC.

The V and J genes are TRBV9 and TRBJ2-1, with TRBD2 matching over 12 bases. Germline trimming cut 3 bases from V and 9 bases from J; bases unmatched to any gene: 10. Germline V gene data show CDR1 as SGDLS and CDR2 as YYNGEE. This CDR3 has 16 amino acids. CDR3 region: CASSALAGGPGAEQFF. The CDR3 DNA is TGTGCCAGCAGCGCCCTAGCGGGGGGGCCTGGGGCTGAGCAGTTCTTC.

This sequence joins TRBV9 and TRBJ2-2; either TRBD1 or TRBD2 may supply D (5 bases each). CDR3 length: 17 residues. CDR1 SGDLS and CDR2 YYNGEE come from the germline V gene. With 3 bases removed from V and 0 bases from J, the gap between germline ends came to 15 bases. Written as DNA, the CDR3 is TGTGCCAGCAGCGAATCGATCGGGACGGCGAACACCGGGGAGCTGTTTTTT. It yields the protein CASSESIGTANTGELFF.